This entry concerns a single T cell receptor (beta chain). The antigen remains unidentified. The data belong to a study of cytomegalovirus exposure and HLA in healthy donors. Study outcomes and limitations: Several V segments, TRBV6-2 and TRBV6-3 among them, could not be told apart and were dropped. No immune exposure information besides CMV serostatus was available.

CDR1 is MNHEY and CDR2 is SMNVEV in the germline V gene (reference sequence). This CDR3 region has 16 residues. V was shortened by 6 bases and J by 4 bases, with 21 bases between the two germline ends. With 60 Vbeta and 13 Jbeta primers, the PCR was carried out. Sequencing was performed with immunoSEQ multiplex PCR; in TCRdb, only in-frame clones are kept and a portion is missing. This table holds roughly 100,000 clones, almost 70% found once. The source is a man aged 25-40 years in good health and CMV-seronegative. Sequenced: PBMCs. V is TRBV27 and J is TRBJ1-2; D possibly corresponds to TRBD1 (6 bases). The CDR3 region is CASSMRVPGVGYGYTF. CDR3 in DNA: TGTGCCAGCAGCATGAGGGTCCCAGGGGTCGGCTATGGCTACACCTTC.